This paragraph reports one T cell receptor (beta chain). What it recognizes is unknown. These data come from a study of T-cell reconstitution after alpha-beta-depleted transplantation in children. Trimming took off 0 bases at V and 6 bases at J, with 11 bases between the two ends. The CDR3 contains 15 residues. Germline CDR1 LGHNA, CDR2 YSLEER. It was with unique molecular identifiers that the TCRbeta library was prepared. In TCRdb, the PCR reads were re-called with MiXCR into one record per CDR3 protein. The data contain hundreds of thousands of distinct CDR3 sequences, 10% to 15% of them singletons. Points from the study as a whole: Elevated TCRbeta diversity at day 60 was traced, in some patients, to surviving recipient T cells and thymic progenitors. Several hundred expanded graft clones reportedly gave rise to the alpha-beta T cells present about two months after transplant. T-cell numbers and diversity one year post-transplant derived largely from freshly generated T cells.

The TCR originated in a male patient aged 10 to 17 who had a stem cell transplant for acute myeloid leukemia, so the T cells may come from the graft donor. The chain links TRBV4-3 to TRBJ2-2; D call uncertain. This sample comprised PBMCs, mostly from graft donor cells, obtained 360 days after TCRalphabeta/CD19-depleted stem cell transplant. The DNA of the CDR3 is TGCGCCAGCAGCCAAGACGCCATCGGCGCCGGGGAGCTGTTTTTT. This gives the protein CASSQDAIGAGELFF.